A single sample gave rise to the 13 T cell receptor beta chains below, sequenced in a study of blood T cell repertoires in COVID-19. Generated by immunoSEQ multiplex PCR, the TCRdb table keeps only in-frame clones and is missing some. The sample records around 300,000 clones, 70% to 90% being singletons. The sample taken for sequencing was peripheral blood. The receptors were gathered from a woman aged 30 to 39 with COVID-19, enrolled during active disease.

The V call is TRBV5-8, the J call TRBJ1-5, with 7 bases fitting TRBD1. V shed 0 bases, J shed 0 bases, and the junction held 6 bases outside the gene matches. This CDR3 region has 17 residues. CDR1 and CDR2 (germline): SGHTS, YDEGEE. The CDR3: CASSLGQGHLSNQPQHF. The CDR3, as DNA: TGTGCCAGCAGCTTGGGACAGGGACACCTTAGCAATCAGCCCCAGCATTTT.

V is TRBV9 and J is TRBJ2-4, with TRBD1 matching over 8 bases. The trim removed 0 bases at V and 0 bases at J, leaving 23 bases unmatched. CDR1 is SGDLS, CDR2 YYNGEE, per germline. The CDR3 has 23 amino acids. CDR3 sequence reads: CASSVVRGLRIHPFRLAKNIQYF. The CDR3 coding sequence is TGTGCCAGCAGCGTAGTCAGGGGGCTCCGTATTCATCCATTTCGATTAGCCAAAAACATTCAGTACTTC.

V and J are TRBV5-4 and TRBJ1-2, with TRBD1 as a possible D gene (6 bases). Germline assignment: CDR1 SGHNT and CDR2 YYREEE (reference sequence). The CDR3 totals 15 residues. V was pared by 3 bases and J by 4 bases, with 16 bases between. For the CDR3, the DNA is TGTGCCAGCAGCTATAAAACACTAGGGGGCTATGGCTACACCTTC. Translation: CASSYKTLGGYGYTF.

The chain uses TRBV3-1 (or the pseudogene TRBV3-2) and TRBJ1-2; D gene unclear. Germline-derived CDR1 and CDR2 are LGHDT and YNNKEL (reference sequence). CDR3 size: 15 residues. Deletions cut 1 base from V and 5 bases from J, with 14 bases between. The CDR3: CASSQAQVGRYGYTF. DNA of the CDR3: TGTGCCAGCAGCCAAGCTCAGGTAGGCAGATATGGCTACACCTTC.

This clone occurred a few times. V gene TRBV7-2 combines with J gene TRBJ1-6; 8 bases line up with TRBD1. This CDR3 is 16 amino acids long. Germline V gene lookup returns CDR1 SGHTA and CDR2 FQGNSA. The trim removed 1 base at V and 7 bases at J, leaving 6 bases unmatched. CDR3 loop: CASSLGQGALNSPLHF. The CDR3 DNA is TGTGCCAGCAGCTTAGGCCAGGGGGCGTTGAATTCACCCCTCCACTTT.

The V and J genes are TRBV12-3 or TRBV12-4 and TRBJ2-5; 7 positions match TRBD1. V trimming: 7 bases; J trimming: 2 bases; junction bases outside the gene matches: 4. The CDR3 has 13 amino acids. DNA for the CDR3: TGTGCCAGCACCGTGACAGGGCAAGAGACCCAGTACTTC. It is translated as CASTVTGQETQYF.

The DNA for the CDR3 is TGTGCCAGCAGCCTGGACAGGGGGCGAGGATCACCCCTCCACTTT. It codes for CASSLDRGRGSPLHF. The rearrangement uses TRBV11-2 and TRBJ1-6; 11 bases are a match to TRBD1. This CDR3 comprises 15 residues. Trimming removed 5 bases from V and 10 bases from J; junction bases left unmatched: 7. Per germline, CDR1 SGHAT and CDR2 FQNNGV.

CDR3 DNA: TGCGCCAGCAGTGACACAACTCGGACAGGGTCTTCACCCCTCCACTTT. Its translation is CASSDTTRTGSSPLHF. The rearrangement links TRBV10-2 to TRBJ1-6, with 8 bases lining up with TRBD1. The CDR3 sequence is 16 residues long. V lost 3 bases, J lost 9 bases, and 10 bases stayed unmatched. CDR1 and CDR2 from the germline V gene are WSHSY and SAAADI.

V is TRBV7-8 and J is TRBJ1-5, with D unclear. Looked up from germline, CDR1 is SGHVS and CDR2 is FQNEAQ. The CDR3 contains 14 residues. The V gene lost 4 bases and the J gene lost 4 bases, with 11 bases spanning the gap. The CDR3 here is CASSWRRGNQPQHF. The CDR3 bases are TGTGCCAGCAGCTGGAGACGGGGAAATCAGCCCCAGCATTTT.

The V and J genes are TRBV15 and TRBJ1-2; weak D call: TRBD1 (6 bases). CDR3 length: 16 amino acids. CDR1 LNHNV and CDR2 YYDKDF come from the germline V gene (reference sequence). The V gene lost 8 bases and the J gene lost 6 bases, with 25 bases spanning the gap. CDR3 DNA: TGTGCCACCGCCATGGCGGGGGCGGCTACGAGGGATGGCTACACCTTC. Encoded protein: CATAMAGAATRDGYTF. Complete variable domain (other parts from reference TRBV15 and TRBJ1-2): DAMVIQNPRYQVTQFGKPVTLSCSQTLNHNVMYWYQQKSSQAPKLLFHYYDKDFNNEADTPDNFQSRRPNTSFCFLDIRSPGLGDTAMYLCATAMAGAATRDGYTFGSGTRLTVV.

The chain combines TRBV27 with TRBJ2-7; tentative D call: TRBD1 (5 bases). Germline CDR1 and CDR2: MNHEY and SMNVEV (reference sequence). Trimming left V 0 bases short and J 3 bases short, with 9 bases between. This CDR3 contains 14 residues. CDR3 bases: TGTGCCAGCAGTTTATCGTCAGGGATCTACGAGCAGTACTTC. Its translation: CASSLSSGIYEQYF.

This chain uses TRBV6-2 or TRBV6-3 with TRBJ1-1; weak D call: TRBD1 (6 bases). This CDR3 is 12 amino acids long. In germline, CDR1 is MNHEY, CDR2 SVGEGT. The ends were cut back, 4 bases at V and 10 bases at J, with 13 bases in the middle. The CDR3 DNA reads TGTGCCAGCAGTTCTAGGGGGTACGGAGCTTTCTTT. Translated, it gives CASSSRGYGAFF.

This clone has a single count. The chain couples TRBV4-1 to TRBJ1-2; D not resolved. The germline CDR1 and CDR2 sequences are MGHRA and YSYEKL. The germline V and J ends were trimmed by 0 bases and 4 bases, with 15 bases remaining between them. This CDR3 region has 16 residues. The CDR3 DNA reads as TGCGCCAGCAGCCAAGATGTGGTCAGGCCCGCCTATGGCTACACCTTC. Its translation: CASSQDVVRPAYGYTF.